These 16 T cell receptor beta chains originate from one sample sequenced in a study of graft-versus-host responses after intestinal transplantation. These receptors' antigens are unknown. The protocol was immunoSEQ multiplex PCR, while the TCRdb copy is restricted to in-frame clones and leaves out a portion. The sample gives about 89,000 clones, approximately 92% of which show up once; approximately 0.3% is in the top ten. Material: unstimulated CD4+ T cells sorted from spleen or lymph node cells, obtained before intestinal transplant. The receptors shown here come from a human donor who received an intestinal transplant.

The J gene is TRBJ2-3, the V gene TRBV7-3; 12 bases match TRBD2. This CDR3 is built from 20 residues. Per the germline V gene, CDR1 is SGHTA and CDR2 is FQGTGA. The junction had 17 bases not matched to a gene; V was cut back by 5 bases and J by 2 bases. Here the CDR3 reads CASSIPGPLAGGPHTDTQYF. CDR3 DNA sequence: TGTGCCAGCAGCATCCCCGGGCCTCTAGCGGGAGGGCCACACACAGATACGCAGTATTTT.

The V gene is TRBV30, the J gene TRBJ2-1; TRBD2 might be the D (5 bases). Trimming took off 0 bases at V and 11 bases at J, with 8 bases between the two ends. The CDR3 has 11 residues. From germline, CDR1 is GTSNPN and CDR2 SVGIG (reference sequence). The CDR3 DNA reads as TGTGCCTGGAGTGTGGCTAGCCAGCAGTTCTTC. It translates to CAWSVASQQFF.

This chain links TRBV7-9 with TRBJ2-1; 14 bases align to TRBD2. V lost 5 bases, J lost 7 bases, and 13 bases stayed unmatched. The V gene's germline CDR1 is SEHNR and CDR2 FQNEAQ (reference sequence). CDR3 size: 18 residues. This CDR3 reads CASSPHRTSGRLGNEQFF. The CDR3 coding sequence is TGTGCCAGCAGCCCCCACCGGACTAGCGGGAGGTTAGGTAATGAGCAGTTCTTC.

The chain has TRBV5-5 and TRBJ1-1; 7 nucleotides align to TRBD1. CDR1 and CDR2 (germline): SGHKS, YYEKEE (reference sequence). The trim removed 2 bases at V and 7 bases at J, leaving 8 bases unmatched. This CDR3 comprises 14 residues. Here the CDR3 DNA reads TGTGCCAGCAGCTTACAGGCAGGGGGACATGAAGCTTTCTTT. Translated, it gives CASSLQAGGHEAFF.

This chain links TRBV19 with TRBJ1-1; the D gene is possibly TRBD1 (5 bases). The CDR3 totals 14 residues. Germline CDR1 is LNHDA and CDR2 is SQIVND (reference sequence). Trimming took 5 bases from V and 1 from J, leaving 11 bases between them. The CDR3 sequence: CASSFRAANTEAFF. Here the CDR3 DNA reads TGTGCCAGTAGTTTCAGGGCGGCGAACACTGAAGCTTTCTTT.

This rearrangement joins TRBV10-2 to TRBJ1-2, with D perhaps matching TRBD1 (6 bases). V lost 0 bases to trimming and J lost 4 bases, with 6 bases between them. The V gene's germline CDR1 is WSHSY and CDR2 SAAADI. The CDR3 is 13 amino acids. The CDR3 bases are TGCGCCAGCAGTGAGTCAGGGGGCTATGGCTACACCTTC. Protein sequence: CASSESGGYGYTF.

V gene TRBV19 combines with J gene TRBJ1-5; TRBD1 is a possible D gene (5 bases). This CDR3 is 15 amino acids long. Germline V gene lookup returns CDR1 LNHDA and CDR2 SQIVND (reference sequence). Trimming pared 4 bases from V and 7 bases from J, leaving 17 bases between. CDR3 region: CASSNIAAGDQPQHF. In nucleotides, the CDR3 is TGTGCCAGTAGTAATATTGCCGCCGGGGACCAGCCCCAGCATTTT.

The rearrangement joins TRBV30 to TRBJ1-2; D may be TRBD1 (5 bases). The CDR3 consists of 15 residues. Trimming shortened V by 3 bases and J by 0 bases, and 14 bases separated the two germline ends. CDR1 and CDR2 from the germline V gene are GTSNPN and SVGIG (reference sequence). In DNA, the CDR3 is TGTGCCTGGAGCGCTGGGGCACCTACTAACTATGGCTACACCTTC. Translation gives CAWSAGAPTNYGYTF. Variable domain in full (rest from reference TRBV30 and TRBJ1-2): SQTIHQWPATLVQPVGSPLSLECTVEGTSNPNLYWYRQAAGRGLQLLFYSVGIGQISSEVPQNLSASRPQDRQFILSSKKLLLSDSGFYLCAWSAGAPTNYGYTFGSGTRLTVV.

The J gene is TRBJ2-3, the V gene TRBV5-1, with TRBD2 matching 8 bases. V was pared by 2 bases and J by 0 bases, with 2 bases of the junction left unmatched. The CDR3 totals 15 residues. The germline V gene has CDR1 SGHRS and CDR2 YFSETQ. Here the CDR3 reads CASSFIAGSTDTQYF. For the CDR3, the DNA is TGCGCCAGCAGCTTTATAGCGGGGAGCACAGATACGCAGTATTTT.

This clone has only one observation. The CDR3 protein is CASSPKGGRYNSPLHF. The CDR3, as DNA: TGTGCCAGCAGCCCCAAGGGGGGGAGATATAATTCACCCCTCCACTTT. This rearrangement joins TRBV5-6 to TRBJ1-6; D might be TRBD1 (6 bases). Germline CDR1 is SGHDT and CDR2 is YYEEEE. V dropped 4 bases and J dropped 4 bases, with 15 bases sitting between them. The CDR3 has 16 residues.

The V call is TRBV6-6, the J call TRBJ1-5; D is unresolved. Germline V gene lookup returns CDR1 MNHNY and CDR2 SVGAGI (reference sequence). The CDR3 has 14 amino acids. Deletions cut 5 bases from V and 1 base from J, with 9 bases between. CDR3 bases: TGTGCCAGCAGTGTAGTTGGGAGCAATCAGCCCCAGCATTTT. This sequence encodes CASSVVGSNQPQHF.

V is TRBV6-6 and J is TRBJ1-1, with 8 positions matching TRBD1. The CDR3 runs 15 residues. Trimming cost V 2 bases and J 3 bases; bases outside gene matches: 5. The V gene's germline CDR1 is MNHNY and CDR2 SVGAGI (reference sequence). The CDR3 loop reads CASSYGDRRYTEAFF. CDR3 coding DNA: TGTGCCAGCAGTTACGGGGACAGGAGATACACTGAAGCTTTCTTT.

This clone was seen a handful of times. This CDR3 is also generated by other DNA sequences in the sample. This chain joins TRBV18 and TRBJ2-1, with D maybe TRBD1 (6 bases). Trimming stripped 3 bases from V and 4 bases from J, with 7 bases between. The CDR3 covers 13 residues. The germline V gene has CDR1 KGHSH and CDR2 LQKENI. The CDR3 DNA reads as TGTGCCAGCTCACCTCAGGGGTACAATGAGCAGTTCTTC. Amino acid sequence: CASSPQGYNEQFF.

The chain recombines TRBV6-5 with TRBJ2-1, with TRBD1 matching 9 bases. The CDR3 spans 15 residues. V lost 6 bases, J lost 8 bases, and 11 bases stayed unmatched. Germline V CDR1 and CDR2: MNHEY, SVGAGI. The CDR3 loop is CASRERGQGKDEQFF. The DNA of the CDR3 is TGTGCCAGCAGGGAGAGAGGACAGGGGAAAGATGAGCAGTTCTTC.

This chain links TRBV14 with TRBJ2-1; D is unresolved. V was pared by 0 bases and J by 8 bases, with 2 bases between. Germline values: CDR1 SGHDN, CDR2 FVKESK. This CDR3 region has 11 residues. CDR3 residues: CASSQDHEQFF. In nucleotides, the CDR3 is TGTGCCAGCAGCCAAGATCATGAGCAGTTCTTC.

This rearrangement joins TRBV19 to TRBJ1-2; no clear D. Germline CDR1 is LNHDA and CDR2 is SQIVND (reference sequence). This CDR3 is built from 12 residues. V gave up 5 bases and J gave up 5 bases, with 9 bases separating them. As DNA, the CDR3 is TGTGCCAGTAGTTCCCGGTTGTATGGCTACACCTTC. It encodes CASSSRLYGYTF.